The next 24 T cell receptor beta chains were all read from a single sample in a study of response to subunit inactivated influenza vaccine. In TCRdb, the RT-PCR reads were re-called with MiXCR into one record per CDR3 protein. The sample records about 520,000 distinct CDR3 sequences, around 7.9% being singletons. The input for sequencing was PBMCs from blood, taken 23 to 25 months after vaccination. The receptors come from a man in his fifties or sixties who received an inactivated influenza vaccine.

The chain is built from TRBV6-1 and TRBJ1-1; 7 bases are a match to TRBD1. The V and J ends lost 6 bases and 3 bases, in that order; junction bases with no gene match: 10. Per the germline V gene, CDR1 is MNHNS and CDR2 is SASEGT. CDR3 size: 15 residues. The DNA of the CDR3 is TGTGCCAGCAGACAGGGGCCGGGTTTTGACACTGAAGCTTTCTTT. It is translated as CASRQGPGFDTEAFF.

This clonotype was seen a few times. The V and J genes are TRBV30 and TRBJ2-1; TRBD1 aligns across 7 bases. With 2 bases clipped from V and 12 bases from J, the junction kept 7 bases outside the gene matches. This CDR3 spans 12 amino acids. Germline V gene lookup returns CDR1 GTSNPN and CDR2 SVGIG (reference sequence). CDR3 residues: CAWSTGQDRQFF. CDR3 nucleotides: TGTGCCTGGAGTACTGGACAGGATCGGCAGTTCTTC.

This clonotype has just a few counts. The rearrangement joins TRBV20-1 to TRBJ2-4; 12 bases fit TRBD2. Trimming at V came to 5 bases and at J to 6 bases, leaving 14 bases not matched to a gene. Germline CDR1 reads DFQATT; CDR2 reads SNEGSKA (reference sequence). This CDR3 is built from 17 residues. CDR3 DNA sequence: TGCAGTGCTGTCCCTAGCGGGGGGGCCCTACTTGCAAACATTCAGTACTTC. Translating gives CSAVPSGGALLANIQYF.

This clonotype was detected a few times. The chain employs TRBV4-1 and TRBJ2-1; 13 bases align to TRBD2. This CDR3 is built from 16 residues. CDR1 MGHRA and CDR2 YSYEKL come from the germline V gene. V lost 0 bases, J lost 7 bases, and 3 bases stayed unmatched. CDR3 DNA: TGCGCCAGCAGCCAAGACCCGGGACTAGCGGGGAATGAGCAGTTCTTC. This translates into CASSQDPGLAGNEQFF.

This clonotype was seen many times. The chain uses TRBV15 and TRBJ1-3; no reliable D call. This CDR3 is built from 17 residues. CDR1 and CDR2 from the germline V gene are LNHNV and YYDKDF (reference sequence). The germline V and J ends were trimmed by 0 bases and 0 bases, with 12 bases remaining between them. This CDR3 is CATSRDGLRFSGNTIYF. The DNA of the CDR3 is TGTGCCACCAGCAGAGACGGTCTGCGGTTCTCTGGAAACACCATATATTTT.

There are a few counts of this clonotype. J is TRBJ2-5 and V is TRBV5-1; D gene ambiguous. The germline gives CDR1 SGHRS, CDR2 YFSETQ. V was cut by 0 bases and J by 5 bases, with 11 bases left in between. The CDR3 has 14 residues. CDR3 DNA sequence: TGCGCCAGCAGCTTGGGCTCTCAGGTGGAGACCCAGTACTTC. Translating gives CASSLGSQVETQYF.

There are a few counts of this clonotype. The chain combines TRBV12-3 or TRBV12-4 with TRBJ1-2; D not resolved. Trimming cost V 1 base and J 8 bases, with 11 bases left between them. The CDR3 contains 13 residues. DNA for the CDR3: TGTGCCAGCAGTTTAGTCCAGGCTGGAGGCTACACCTTC. Its protein is CASSLVQAGGYTF.

V gene TRBV15 combines with J gene TRBJ2-1; D remains unclear. The CDR3 runs 13 residues. Germline V gives CDR1 LNHNV, CDR2 YYDKDF (reference sequence). V lost 4 bases and J 6 bases, leaving 10 bases between the germline ends. The CDR3 coding sequence is TGTGCCACCAGCACCCGCTCTGGCAATGAGCAGTTCTTC. Its translation: CATSTRSGNEQFF.

This clonotype turned up a few times. Here the CDR3 DNA reads TGTGCCAGCAGTTTCGGGGGCCCCCCTCAAGAGACCCAGTACTTC. Translation: CASSFGGPPQETQYF. This chain uses TRBV6-2 or TRBV6-3 with TRBJ2-5; perhaps D is TRBD1 or TRBD2 (6 bases each). The CDR3 has 15 amino acids. Trimming removed 4 bases at V and 2 bases at J, with 14 bases between. CDR1 is MNHEY, CDR2 SVGEGT, per germline.

This chain links TRBV29-1 with TRBJ1-2; a possible D gene is TRBD1 (5 bases). The CDR3 runs 13 residues. Trimming removed 1 base at V and 5 bases at J, with 11 bases between. CDR1 is SQVTM and CDR2 is ANQGSEA in the germline V gene. The DNA of the CDR3 is TGCAGCGTTGAAGGAGGCAGGGCGTATGGCTACACCTTC. Translating gives CSVEGGRAYGYTF.

The chain couples TRBV9 to TRBJ2-2; D uncertain. The CDR3 extends over 15 amino acids. Trimming pared 5 bases from V and 4 bases from J, leaving 15 bases between. Per germline, CDR1 SGDLS and CDR2 YYNGEE. The CDR3, as DNA: TGTGCCAGCAGGCCGGTGGGGTCGGGCACCGGGGAGCTGTTTTTT. Its translation is CASRPVGSGTGELFF.

A few counts support this clonotype. This sequence joins TRBV29-1 and TRBJ2-5, with 9 bases matching TRBD2. With V trimmed by 0 bases and J by 0 bases, 5 bases remained unmatched. CDR1 SQVTM and CDR2 ANQGSEA come from the germline V gene. This CDR3 is 16 amino acids long. The CDR3 reads CSVEDRLAGYQETQYF. The CDR3 nucleotides read TGCAGCGTTGAAGATCGGCTAGCGGGGTACCAAGAGACCCAGTACTTC.

The chain uses TRBV20-1 and TRBJ2-3; 12 bases map to TRBD2. V lost 5 bases to trimming and J lost 3 bases; unmatched junction nucleotides: 9. CDR1 and CDR2 (germline): DFQATT, SNEGSKA (reference sequence). The CDR3 length is 16 residues. The CDR3 sequence: CSAPSGRAGLTDTQYF. In DNA form, the CDR3 reads TGCAGTGCTCCTAGCGGGAGGGCCGGGTTGACAGATACGCAGTATTTT.

J is TRBJ2-7 and V is TRBV20-1; D remains ambiguous. This CDR3 has 14 residues. CDR1 and CDR2 from the germline V gene are DFQATT and SNEGSKA (reference sequence). Trimming took 3 bases from V and 1 from J, leaving 13 bases between them. CDR3 in amino acids: CSARRQPSSYEQYF. The CDR3 nucleotides read TGCAGTGCTAGGCGGCAGCCGAGTTCCTACGAGCAGTACTTC.

The chain recombines TRBV20-1 with TRBJ2-7, with 7 bases that match TRBD2. This CDR3 region has 15 residues. Looked up from germline, CDR1 is DFQATT and CDR2 is SNEGSKA (reference sequence). With 2 bases clipped from V and 3 bases from J, the junction kept 10 bases outside the gene matches. In nucleotides, the CDR3 is TGCAGTGCTAGACTTCCGAGACTAGCAGACTACGAGCAGTACTTC. It specifies CSARLPRLADYEQYF.

This clonotype was seen a handful of times. The gene calls are TRBV4-1 and TRBJ2-5, with a tentative D call TRBD2 (6 bases). Germline V CDR1 and CDR2: MGHRA, YSYEKL. V lost 1 base, J lost 5 bases, and 14 bases lay in between. The CDR3 totals 15 residues. The CDR3 DNA is TGCGCCAGCAGCCAAGCGGGTTATGGGACTGAGACCCAGTACTTC. It codes for CASSQAGYGTETQYF.

This clonotype occurred a few times. The chain uses TRBV4-1 and TRBJ1-5, with unresolved D. Germline V gene sequence: CDR1 MGHRA, CDR2 YSYEKL. V was cut by 0 bases and J by 0 bases, with 12 bases left in between. CDR3 length: 17 amino acids. CDR3: CASSQESGVYSNQPQHF. Here the CDR3 DNA reads TGCGCCAGCAGCCAAGAGTCTGGGGTCTATAGCAATCAGCCCCAGCATTTT.

This clonotype turned up a few times. The chain couples TRBV20-1 to TRBJ1-6; D remains unclear. Trimming took 4 bases from V and 0 from J, leaving 7 bases between them. From germline, CDR1 is DFQATT and CDR2 SNEGSKA (reference sequence). This CDR3 is built from 14 residues. The CDR3 region is CSATGPSYNSPLHF. The CDR3 DNA is TGCAGTGCTACCGGGCCCTCCTATAATTCACCCCTCCACTTT.

V usage is TRBV20-1 and J usage is TRBJ2-3, with D possibly TRBD1 on 6 matching bases. The CDR3 sequence is 14 residues long. The germline V and J ends were trimmed by 1 base and 2 bases, with 10 bases remaining between them. In germline, CDR1 is DFQATT, CDR2 SNEGSKA (reference sequence). The CDR3 DNA follows: TGCAGTGCTAGAGGGCAGGGGCACACAGATACGCAGTATTTT. Its translation: CSARGQGHTDTQYF.

The sample holds many counts of this clonotype. This chain connects TRBV5-1 to TRBJ2-5; 11 bases are a match to TRBD2. The length of the CDR3 is 16 residues. With 6 bases clipped from V and 4 bases from J, the junction kept 11 bases outside the gene matches. Germline V lookup: CDR1 SGHRS, CDR2 YFSETQ. The CDR3 DNA sequence: TGCGCCAGCAAACAGATAGCGGGGGGGCCAGGAGAGACCCAGTACTTC. Translated, it gives CASKQIAGGPGETQYF.

The sample holds many counts of this clonotype. The CDR3 here is CSALGQGKEKLFF. The DNA for the CDR3 is TGCAGCGCCCTGGGGCAGGGAAAGGAAAAACTGTTTTTT. V is TRBV29-1 and J is TRBJ1-4; D is possibly TRBD1 (5 bases). Germline lookup yields CDR1 SQVTM and CDR2 ANQGSEA. V lost 7 bases and J lost 8, with 17 bases in between. CDR3 size: 13 residues.

The chain links TRBV20-1 to TRBJ2-1, with a possible D match to TRBD2 (6 bases). This CDR3 region has 16 residues. The V end was cut by 5 bases, the J end by 0 bases, with 17 bases between. Germline loops: CDR1 DFQATT, CDR2 SNEGSKA (reference sequence). The CDR3 nucleotides are TGCAGTGCTGACCCCTTTGCGGGGAACTCCTACAATGAGCAGTTCTTC. As protein: CSADPFAGNSYNEQFF.

The chain is built from TRBV20-1 and TRBJ2-3; D may correspond to TRBD1 or TRBD2 (5 bases each). V was clipped by 5 bases and J by 3 bases, with 15 bases between them. Germline V lookup: CDR1 DFQATT, CDR2 SNEGSKA (reference sequence). The CDR3 spans 14 residues. As DNA, the CDR3 is TGCAGTGCTCCTACTCGGGGCTTGACAGATACGCAGTATTTT. This translates into CSAPTRGLTDTQYF.

V usage is TRBV5-1 and J usage is TRBJ2-3; 7 bases match TRBD1. Germline V lookup: CDR1 SGHRS, CDR2 YFSETQ. The CDR3 length is 15 residues. The V gene end was trimmed by 4 bases and the J gene end by 4 bases; junction bases not matched to a gene: 9. CDR3 coding DNA: TGCGCCAGCAGCCAGACAGGGTCTAAGCCAGATACGCAGTATTTT. Protein: CASSQTGSKPDTQYF.